This T cell receptor beta chain is from a study of T cells in Graves' hyperthyroidism and ophthalmopathy. The sample holds many counts of this clonotype. From RNA transcripts, TCR beta CDR3 regions were amplified. HTBI primers were used for first-round RT-PCR of the TCR CDR3. In TCRdb, the multiplex PCR reads were re-called with MiXCR into one record per CDR3 protein. The sample includes hundreds of thousands of distinct CDR3 sequences, almost 25% seen only once; the top ten take approximately 35%. V was clipped by 0 bases and J by 1 base, with 13 bases between them. Germline assignment: CDR1 MNHNS and CDR2 SASEGT. The CDR3 sequence is 17 residues long.

V and J are TRBV6-1 and TRBJ2-4, with D perhaps matching TRBD1 or TRBD2 (5 bases each). The TCR comes from a woman in her thirties or forties with Graves' ophthalmopathy. What was sequenced was blood. CDR3 residues: CASSEARSGTAKNIQYF. DNA of the CDR3: TGTGCCAGCAGTGAAGCCCGCTCAGGGACGGCCAAAAACATTCAGTACTTC.